The clone carrying this TCR beta chain was seen a single time. Clones were read by immunoSEQ multiplex PCR, and TCRdb kept only the in-frame ones, dropping some. The sample consists of over 350,000 clones, approximately 89% of them appearing once. Individuals aged about 18 to 100 years were recruited from 24 US areas. Each participant's cohort was designated according to participant-reported clinical history. CDR1 and CDR2 from the germline V gene are SEHNR and FQNEAQ (reference sequence). The CDR3 sequence is 16 residues long. V lost 1 base and J lost 4; bases outside the gene matches: 9. The data are from a study of blood T cell repertoires in COVID-19. Study details: COVID-19 samples, acute and convalescent, were from the United States, Italy and Spain.

This clonotype was obtained from a woman between 40 and 55 years old who had been exposed to COVID-19. The chain is built from TRBV7-9 and TRBJ1-2; TRBD1 matches at 7 bases. The sequenced sample was PBMCs or T cells enriched from blood (not recorded which). The CDR3 sequence is CASSLGGGTDTYGYTF. For the CDR3, the DNA is TGTGCCAGCAGCTTAGGCGGGGGGACAGACACCTATGGCTACACCTTC.